This T cell receptor beta chain is from a study of T cell responses to AZD1222 COVID-19 vaccine. Trimming left V 4 bases short and J 2 bases short, with 10 bases between. This CDR3 region has 15 residues. Germline-derived CDR1 and CDR2 are SGDLS and YYNGEE. Libraries were prepared by immunoSEQ multiplex PCR; TCRdb keeps only in-frame clonotypes and omits some of them. This table has under 200,000 clones, approximately 92% appearing once. The rearrangement uses TRBV9 and TRBJ2-6, with D hard to call. The sample was peripheral blood, taken 28 days after the second dose of the MenACWY control vaccine. This clonotype was sampled from an adult who received the MenACWY meningococcal vaccine as a control. The CDR3 region is CASSLGGAGANVLTF. CDR3 in DNA: TGTGCCAGCAGCCTCGGCGGTGCTGGGGCCAACGTCCTGACTTTC.